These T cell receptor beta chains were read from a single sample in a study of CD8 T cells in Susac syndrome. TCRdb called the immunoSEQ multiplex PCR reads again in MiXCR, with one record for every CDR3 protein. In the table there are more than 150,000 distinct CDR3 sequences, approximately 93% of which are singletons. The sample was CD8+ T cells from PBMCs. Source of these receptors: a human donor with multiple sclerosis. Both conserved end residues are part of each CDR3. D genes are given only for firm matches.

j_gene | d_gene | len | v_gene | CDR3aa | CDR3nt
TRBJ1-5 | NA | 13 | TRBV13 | CASSFQGEQPQHF | TGTGCCAGCAGCTTCCAGGGTGAACAGCCCCAGCATTTT
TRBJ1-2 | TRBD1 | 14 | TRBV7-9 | CASSSGQSFYGYTF | TGTGCCAGCAGCTCGGGACAGTCGTTCTATGGCTACACCTTC
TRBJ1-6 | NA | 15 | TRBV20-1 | CSARDLGLESSPLHF | TGCAGTGCTAGAGATCTTGGACTAGAGTCTTCACCCCTCCACTTT
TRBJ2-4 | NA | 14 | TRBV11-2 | CASSLEAGRTVQYF | TGTGCCAGCAGCTTAGAGGCAGGGCGAACTGTTCAGTACTTC
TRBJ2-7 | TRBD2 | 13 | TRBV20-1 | CSARLAEAYEQYF | TGCAGTGCTAGACTAGCGGAAGCCTACGAGCAGTACTTC
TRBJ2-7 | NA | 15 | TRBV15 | CATSRDGPSSYEQYF | TGTGCCACCAGCAGAGATGGGCCCTCCTCCTACGAGCAGTACTTC
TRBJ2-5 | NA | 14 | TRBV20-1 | CSAPGALKQETQYF | TGCAGTGCCCCGGGGGCGCTGAAACAAGAGACCCAGTACTTC
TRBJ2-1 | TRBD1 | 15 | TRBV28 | CASSPGTGSYNEQFF | TGTGCCAGCAGTCCCGGGACAGGGTCCTACAATGAGCAGTTCTTC
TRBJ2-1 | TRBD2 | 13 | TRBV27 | CASITASGGHQFF | TGTGCCAGCATTACCGCCTCGGGAGGCCACCAGTTCTTC
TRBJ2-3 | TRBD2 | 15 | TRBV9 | CASSASGGAGDTQYF | TGTGCCAGCAGCGCCAGCGGGGGGGCCGGGGATACGCAGTATTTT
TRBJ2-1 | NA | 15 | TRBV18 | CASSPAGLTYNEQFF | TGTGCCAGCTCACCAGCTGGGTTGACCTACAATGAGCAGTTCTTC
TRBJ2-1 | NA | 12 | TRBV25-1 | CASSEFSNEQFF | TGTGCCAGCAGTGAATTCAGCAATGAGCAGTTCTTC
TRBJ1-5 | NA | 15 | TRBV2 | CASSFTGGTNQPQHF | TGTGCCAGCAGTTTTACGGGGGGCACCAATCAGCCCCAGCATTTT
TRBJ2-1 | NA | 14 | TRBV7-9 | CASSLVERFHEQFF | TGTGCCAGCAGCTTAGTTGAGAGGTTCCATGAGCAGTTCTTC
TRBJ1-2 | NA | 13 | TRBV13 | CASSSPDRHGYTF | TGTGCCAGCAGCTCGCCAGACAGACATGGCTACACCTTC
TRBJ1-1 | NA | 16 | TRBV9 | CASSVDRGGLNTEAFF | TGTGCCAGCAGCGTAGATCGGGGAGGACTAAACACTGAAGCTTTCTTT
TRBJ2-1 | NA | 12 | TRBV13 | CASSTQGGRQFF | TGTGCCAGCAGCACCCAGGGGGGTCGACAGTTCTTC
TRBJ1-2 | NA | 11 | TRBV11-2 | CASVGNYGYTF | TGTGCCAGCGTGGGAAACTATGGCTACACCTTC
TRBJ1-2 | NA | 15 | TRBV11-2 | CASSLGPGGPDGYTF | TGTGCCAGCAGCTTAGGGCCCGGGGGGCCGGATGGCTACACCTTC